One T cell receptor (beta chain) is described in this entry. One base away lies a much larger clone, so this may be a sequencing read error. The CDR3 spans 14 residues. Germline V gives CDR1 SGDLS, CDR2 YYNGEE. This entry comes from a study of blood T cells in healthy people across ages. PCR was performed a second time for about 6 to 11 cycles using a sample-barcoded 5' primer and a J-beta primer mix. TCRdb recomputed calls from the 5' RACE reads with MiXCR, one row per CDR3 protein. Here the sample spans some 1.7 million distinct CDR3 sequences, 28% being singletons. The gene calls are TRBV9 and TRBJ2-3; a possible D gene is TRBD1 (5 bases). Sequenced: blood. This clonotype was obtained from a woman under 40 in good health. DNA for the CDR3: TGTGCCGGCAGCGTAGGGGCTAGCACAGATACGCAGTATTTT. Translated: CAGSVGASTDTQYF.